This TCR beta chain was recorded in a study of CD8 T cells in Susac syndrome. Points from the study as a whole: The study acknowledged a relatively small number of individuals in its TCR sequencing and HLA analysis.

The germline V gene encodes CDR1 LNHDA and CDR2 SQIVND (reference sequence). There are 14 residues in the CDR3. Trimming took off 2 bases at V and 6 bases at J, with 13 bases between the two ends. TCR beta sequencing covered blood CD8+ and CD4+ T cells. Through negative isolation, CD4+ and CD8+ T cells were obtained, while TEMRA cells were enriched using FACS. Remarks on this clonotype: Its target is not known.

Reverse transcription of about 0.5 to 1 ug RNA used random hexamers. Amplification of TCR beta CDR3 used immunoSEQ multiplex PCR across 54 Vbeta and 13 Jbeta. One entry per CDR3 protein, called by TCRdb with MiXCR from the immunoSEQ multiplex PCR reads. The profile covers under 550,000 distinct CDR3 sequences, with around 83% appearing a single time and 0.09% to 0.15% taken by the ten largest. The receptor was isolated from a human donor with multiple sclerosis. The chain employs TRBV19 and TRBJ1-2, with D uncertain. The sample was CD8+ T cells from PBMCs. In DNA form, the CDR3 reads TGTGCCAGTAGTATAACTTGGGGAAAAGATGGCTACACCTTC. Protein sequence: CASSITWGKDGYTF.